A selection of T cell receptor beta chains follows, all from one sample in a study of blood T cell repertoires in COVID-19. Profiled with immunoSEQ multiplex PCR; TCRdb holds only in-frame clones, not every one. The sample shows 150,000 to 200,000 clones, around 85% of them seen only once. The sequenced material came from peripheral blood. The source of these receptors is a woman aged 70-85 years with acute or convalescent COVID-19. Both conserved end residues are part of each CDR3. Fields, in order: D gene, V gene, J gene, clone size, CDR3 DNA, CDR3 protein. D genes are given only for firm matches. Clone sizes are given selectively: once, few, many, or a class where the clone is expanded.

.	TRBV23-1	TRBJ2-7	.	TGCGCCAGCAGTCAATCAATCGCAGGGGCGCGATCCTACGAGCAGTACTTC	CASSQSIAGARSYEQYF
.	TRBV7-8	TRBJ1-2	.	TGTGCCAGCAGCCACCCGGCCCAGGGGAACTATGGCTACACCTTC	CASSHPAQGNYGYTF
.	TRBV7-8	TRBJ2-2	few	TGTGCCAGCAGCTTATTCGGGAAGAACACCGGGGAGCTGTTTTTT	CASSLFGKNTGELFF
.	TRBV6-2/TRBV6-3	TRBJ2-7	few	TGTGCCAGCAGTTGGGGCCAGGGGCCCTACGAGCAGTACTTC	CASSWGQGPYEQYF
.	TRBV18	TRBJ1-3	.	TGTGCCAGCTCACCCCCGGGACTCTCTGGAAACACCATATATTTT	CASSPPGLSGNTIYF
TRBD1	TRBV7-2	TRBJ1-5	few	TGTGCCAGCAGCTTAGACAGGGGACGGGGCAATCAGCCCCAGCATTTT	CASSLDRGRGNQPQHF
TRBD1	TRBV7-2	TRBJ1-1	.	TGTGCCAGCAGCTCACAGGGGGGAGGGAACACTGAAGCTTTCTTT	CASSSQGGGNTEAFF
TRBD1	TRBV6-5	TRBJ1-5	.	TGTGCCAGCAGTTTGACAGGGGCAAATCAGCCCCAGCATTTT	CASSLTGANQPQHF
TRBD1	TRBV5-1	TRBJ2-7	.	TGCGCCAGCAGCAGGGACCGGGACAGATACGAGCAGTACTTC	CASSRDRDRYEQYF
TRBD1	TRBV5-4	TRBJ1-2	once	TGTGCCAGCAGCCCGGGACAGGGGTACTATGGCTACACCTTC	CASSPGQGYYGYTF
.	TRBV4-1	TRBJ2-1	.	TGCGCCAGCTCCCGGGGGTTCGGCTCCTACAATGAGCAGTTCTTC	CASSRGFGSYNEQFF
TRBD1	TRBV10-2	TRBJ1-5	.	TGCGCCAGCGAGGACAGGGCCCTTGGGGGCAATCAGCCCCAGCATTTT	CASEDRALGGNQPQHF
.	TRBV9	TRBJ1-3	.	TGTGCCAGCAGCGTCGACAGGTACTCTGGAAACACCATATATTTT	CASSVDRYSGNTIYF
.	TRBV6-5	TRBJ2-7	.	TGTGCCAGCACGAGGGAGGTTTTGGGGGAGCAGTACTTC	CASTREVLGEQYF
.	TRBV30	TRBJ2-3	once	TGTGCCTGGAGTGTATTGGGGGGGCGCACAGATACGCAGTATTTT	CAWSVLGGRTDTQYF
TRBD1	TRBV6-5	TRBJ1-4	.	TGTGCCAGCAGAGGCGGACAGGTCCCTAATGAAAAACTGTTTTTT	CASRGGQVPNEKLFF
TRBD1	TRBV7-2	TRBJ1-4	.	TGTGCCAGCAGCTTAGAAGTGAACAGGGGAGGAGAAAAACTGTTTTTT	CASSLEVNRGGEKLFF
.	TRBV6-5	TRBJ1-4	.	TGTGCCAGCAGTTACGACAGTTTTAATGAAAAACTGTTTTTT	CASSYDSFNEKLFF
.	TRBV4-3	TRBJ1-2	.	TGCGCCAGCAGCCAAGAGAAGAACTATCCACTCTATGGCTACACCTTC	CASSQEKNYPLYGYTF
TRBD1	TRBV19	TRBJ1-6	.	TGTGCCAGTAGCACAGGACAGGGCAATACGCGGGATTCACCCCTCCACTTT	CASSTGQGNTRDSPLHF
TRBD1	TRBV6-2/TRBV6-3	TRBJ1-5	.	TGTGCCAGCAGTTACCTTACGACAGGGTCTAGCAATCAGCCCCAGCATTTT	CASSYLTTGSSNQPQHF
TRBD2	TRBV6-2/TRBV6-3	TRBJ2-7	.	TGTGCCAGCAGTACCAGCGGGAGTATCACCTACGAGCAGTACTTC	CASSTSGSITYEQYF
.	TRBV4-3	TRBJ1-2	once	TGCGCCAGCAGCCAAGATCCCAGGCCTAATTATGGCTACACCTTC	CASSQDPRPNYGYTF
.	TRBV3-1/TRBV3-2	TRBJ1-1	.	TGTGCCAGCAGCCAAGGAGGGGGGGCGAAGGGCACTGAAGCTTTCTTT	CASSQGGGAKGTEAFF
.	TRBV28	TRBJ2-7	.	TGTGCCAGCAGTTTAAGGTCGGGCGAGCAGTACTTC	CASSLRSGEQYF
TRBD2	TRBV28	TRBJ2-1	.	TGTGCCAGCAGTCGGGGACTAGCGGGAGAATTTAGTGAGCAGTTCTTC	CASSRGLAGEFSEQFF
.	TRBV30	TRBJ1-1	.	TGTGCCTGGTCAGCGGGTATGAACACTGAAGCTTTCTTT	CAWSAGMNTEAFF
TRBD1	TRBV7-2	TRBJ1-1	.	TGTGCCAGCAGCCTAATCACAGGGGCCTCTAGGGAGAACACTGAAGCTTTCTTT	CASSLITGASRENTEAFF
TRBD1	TRBV7-2	TRBJ1-2	once	TGTGCCAGCAGCCCGAACACAGGGGGCACCTATGGCTACACCTTC	CASSPNTGGTYGYTF
.	TRBV27	TRBJ1-1	.	TGTGCCAGCAGTTTATCGCGGACATCGGGTCTCGACACTGAAGCTTTCTTT	CASSLSRTSGLDTEAFF
.	TRBV2	TRBJ1-1	.	TGTGCCAGCAGTGGTCCCTCCCCGGGCACTGAAGCTTTCTTT	CASSGPSPGTEAFF
.	TRBV24-1	TRBJ2-3	.	TGTGCCACCAGTGATACAGGTATTGGCACAGATACGCAGTATTTT	CATSDTGIGTDTQYF
TRBD1	TRBV12-3/TRBV12-4	TRBJ1-1	.	TGTGCCAGCAGTCGACAGGGCACTGAAGCTTTCTTT	CASSRQGTEAFF
.	TRBV6-5	TRBJ1-2	.	TGTGCCAGCAGCCCGAAGACAGCTAACTATGGCTACACCTTC	CASSPKTANYGYTF
TRBD1	TRBV19	TRBJ2-7	.	TGTGCCAGTAGTCGACAGGGGTCCTACGAGCAGTACTTC	CASSRQGSYEQYF
.	TRBV5-1	TRBJ1-1	.	TGCGCCAGCAGCTTGCGGACAGATTACTCATGGAACACTGAAGCTTTCTTT	CASSLRTDYSWNTEAFF
.	TRBV2	TRBJ2-1	.	TGTGCCAGCTCTGCGGGGTATGTTGAGCAGTTCTTC	CASSAGYVEQFF
TRBD1	TRBV28	TRBJ1-2	.	TGTGCCAGCAGTACTCCGGGACAGGTCTATGGCTACACCTTC	CASSTPGQVYGYTF
.	TRBV5-4	TRBJ2-5	.	TGTGCCAGCAGCCCCGGGATCGGGCACGGAGAGACCCAGTACTTC	CASSPGIGHGETQYF
TRBD2	TRBV12-3/TRBV12-4	TRBJ2-7	.	TGTGCCAGCAGCGGGGGGTTCGAGCAGTACTTC	CASSGGFEQYF
.	TRBV6-5	TRBJ1-3	.	TGTGCCAGCAGTCTCTTCTCCGGGTCTGGAAACACCATATATTTT	CASSLFSGSGNTIYF
TRBD1	TRBV18	TRBJ1-4	once	TGTGCCAGCTCACCCAGTGGGACAGGGGTCGAAAAACTGTTTTTT	CASSPSGTGVEKLFF
TRBD2	TRBV9	TRBJ2-5	.	TGTGCCAGCAGCGTGACTAGCGGGAACCAAGAGACCCAGTACTTC	CASSVTSGNQETQYF
.	TRBV15	TRBJ2-1	.	TGTGCCACCAGCAGAGATAGGCCAGCCCCGGGGAATGAGCAGTTCTTC	CATSRDRPAPGNEQFF
TRBD1	TRBV18	TRBJ2-1	.	TGTGCCAGCTCACCACGGGGGACAGGGGTTTCTAATGAGCAGTTCTTC	CASSPRGTGVSNEQFF
TRBD2	TRBV4-2	TRBJ2-7	.	TGTGCCAGCAGCCAAGACGCCAGCGGGGGTTACGAGCAGTACTTC	CASSQDASGGYEQYF
.	TRBV13	TRBJ1-6	.	TGTGCCAGCAGCCCCCAGGGGAATAGGGTCAATTCACCCCTCCACTTT	CASSPQGNRVNSPLHF
TRBD2	TRBV2	TRBJ2-3	.	TGTGCCAGCACTCCCCCCCCTAGCGGGGGCACAGATACGCAGTATTTT	CASTPPPSGGTDTQYF
.	TRBV6-5	TRBJ2-2	.	TGTGCCAGCTCTGGCGGGAACACCGGGGAGCTGTTTTTT	CASSGGNTGELFF
.	TRBV4-2	TRBJ1-3	.	TGTGCCAGCAGCCAAGTGGAGAACACCATATATTTT	CASSQVENTIYF
.	TRBV7-9	TRBJ2-1	.	TGTGCCAGCAGCTTGAGCCTAGTAGAGCAGTTCTTC	CASSLSLVEQFF
TRBD1	TRBV27	TRBJ1-5	.	TGTGCCAGCAGTTTATCCGGGACAGGGGGTAGCAATCAGCCCCAGCATTTT	CASSLSGTGGSNQPQHF